Listed below are T cell receptor beta chains from one sample, sequenced in a study of blood T cell repertoires in COVID-19. Sequencing was performed with immunoSEQ multiplex PCR; in TCRdb, only in-frame clones are kept and a portion is missing. The sample consists of approximately 91,000 clones, approximately 80% of them appearing once. The sequencing input was peripheral blood. Source of these receptors: a man in his 70s with acute or convalescent COVID-19. CDR3s include the opening cysteine and the closing phenylalanine or tryptophan. The order of the fields is V gene, clone size, D gene, J gene, CDR3 DNA, CDR3 protein. D genes are given only for firm matches. Size is omitted from some rows. Given values are once, few, many or a class for expanded clones.

v_call: TRBV11-2; clone_size: NA; d_call: NA; j_call: TRBJ2-3; cdr3_nt: TGTGCCAGCAGCTTAGGTGGCAGGGCTCGCACAGATACGCAGTATTTT; cdr3_aa: CASSLGGRARTDTQYF
v_call: TRBV7-3; clone_size: NA; d_call: TRBD1; j_call: TRBJ2-1; cdr3_nt: TGTGCCAGCAGCTCCACCGGGACAGTACTGAATGAGCAGTTCTTC; cdr3_aa: CASSSTGTVLNEQFF
v_call: TRBV21-1; clone_size: NA; d_call: NA; j_call: TRBJ1-3; cdr3_nt: TGTGCCAGCAGCGGGGAGAGCTCTGGAAACACCATATATTTT; cdr3_aa: CASSGESSGNTIYF
v_call: TRBV6-5; clone_size: few; d_call: TRBD1; j_call: TRBJ1-1; cdr3_nt: TGTGCCAGCAGAGGGGACAGATCCACTGAAGCTTTCTTT; cdr3_aa: CASRGDRSTEAFF
v_call: TRBV27; clone_size: NA; d_call: NA; j_call: TRBJ1-2; cdr3_nt: TGTGCCAGCGGCATGGCGGGGGACTATGGCTACACCTTC; cdr3_aa: CASGMAGDYGYTF
v_call: TRBV5-1; clone_size: NA; d_call: TRBD2; j_call: TRBJ2-7; cdr3_nt: TGCGCCAGCAGCCTGTCGGGAGGGATGCACGAGCAGTACTTC; cdr3_aa: CASSLSGGMHEQYF
v_call: TRBV21-1; clone_size: NA; d_call: NA; j_call: TRBJ1-6; cdr3_nt: TGTGCCAGCAGCGAGTTACCCGGGGGGGGGCTCTTTTCACCCCTCCACTTT; cdr3_aa: CASSELPGGGLFSPLHF
v_call: TRBV7-9; clone_size: NA; d_call: NA; j_call: TRBJ2-5; cdr3_nt: TGTGCCAGCAGCCTTACAGGGACGGAGACCCAGTACTTC; cdr3_aa: CASSLTGTETQYF
v_call: TRBV30; clone_size: NA; d_call: NA; j_call: TRBJ1-6; cdr3_nt: TGTGCCTGGAGTGCCGTGGGCTCACCCCTCCACTTT; cdr3_aa: CAWSAVGSPLHF
v_call: TRBV19; clone_size: NA; d_call: NA; j_call: TRBJ1-5; cdr3_nt: TGTGCCAGTAGTATGAGGACGGGAGGGGTCAATCAGCCCCAGCATTTT; cdr3_aa: CASSMRTGGVNQPQHF
v_call: TRBV15; clone_size: NA; d_call: NA; j_call: TRBJ2-7; cdr3_nt: TGTGCCACCAGCAGAGATCTTGTGGGGGGAACCTACGAGCAGTACTTC; cdr3_aa: CATSRDLVGGTYEQYF
v_call: TRBV5-1; clone_size: NA; d_call: TRBD2; j_call: TRBJ2-3; cdr3_nt: TGCGCCAGCAGCCTACTAGCGGGGAGCACAGATACGCAGTATTTT; cdr3_aa: CASSLLAGSTDTQYF